This is a list of T cell receptor beta chains from one sample in a study of blood T cell repertoires in COVID-19. Sequenced by immunoSEQ multiplex PCR; TCRdb stores in-frame clones only, minus some. The repertoire holds about 120,000 clones, 60% to 80% seen once, with roughly 5.5% in the top ten. Input material: peripheral blood. The receptor set was obtained from a man in his 60s with acute or convalescent COVID-19. The CDR3 runs from the conserved cysteine through the conserved F or W. A D gene is named only where the DNA matches it firmly. Not every row has a clone size; where given, it reads once, few, many or a size class.

>TRBV27|TRBJ2-7|TRBD1|-
CASSSRQGYEQYF
TGTGCCAGCAGTTCCCGACAGGGATACGAGCAGTACTTC
>TRBV7-2|TRBJ2-7|-|-
CASSLSFSRVDEQYF
TGTGCCAGCAGCTTATCCTTTTCCAGGGTAGACGAGCAGTACTTC
>TRBV10-3|TRBJ1-1|-|-
CATKQPPNTEAFF
TGTGCCACCAAACAGCCCCCGAACACTGAAGCTTTCTTT
>TRBV6-5|TRBJ2-1|TRBD2|-
CASRLLAGASEQFF
TGTGCCAGCAGGTTACTAGCGGGAGCCAGTGAGCAGTTCTTC
>TRBV3-1/TRBV3-2|TRBJ2-7|-|-
CASSPVGAVSYEQYF
TGTGCCAGCAGCCCCGTAGGAGCGGTATCCTACGAGCAGTACTTC
>TRBV21-1|TRBJ2-7|-|-
CASSKAGGAEREQYF
TGTGCCAGCAGCAAAGCGGGGGGTGCGGAGCGCGAGCAGTACTTC
>TRBV3-1/TRBV3-2|TRBJ1-5|-|-
CASSQFSGQPQHF
TGTGCCAGCAGCCAGTTTTCAGGGCAGCCCCAGCATTTT
>TRBV19|TRBJ1-6|-|-
CASSIWESSPLHF
TGTGCCAGTAGTATCTGGGAGAGTTCACCCCTCCACTTT
>TRBV6-1|TRBJ1-3|-|few
CASSELSRSGNTIYF
TGTGCCAGCAGTGAACTTAGCCGCTCTGGAAACACCATATATTTT
>TRBV7-2|TRBJ2-7|-|-
CASSPLSGSFSYEQYF
TGTGCCAGCAGCCCTCTCTCTGGGAGTTTCTCCTACGAGCAGTACTTC
>TRBV24-1|TRBJ1-2|-|few
CATSDLQGVRGYTF
TGTGCCACCAGTGATTTGCAAGGAGTGCGTGGCTACACCTTC
>TRBV6-1|TRBJ1-4|TRBD1|-
CASSDGQGATNEKLFF
TGTGCCAGCAGTGACGGACAGGGGGCAACTAATGAAAAACTGTTTTTT
>TRBV27|TRBJ2-7|TRBD1|-
CASSQPRDSTYEQYF
TGTGCCAGCAGTCAGCCCCGGGACAGCACCTACGAGCAGTACTTC
>TRBV7-6|TRBJ1-2|-|few
CASSPETRGIYGYTF
TGTGCCAGCAGCCCGGAGACCAGGGGAATCTATGGCTACACCTTC
>TRBV6-5|TRBJ1-6|-|-
CASSKQGGRSPLHF
TGTGCCAGCAGTAAACAGGGTGGAAGGTCACCCCTCCACTTT
>TRBV4-1|TRBJ1-1|-|few
CASRSRRGNMNTEAFF
TGCGCCAGCAGATCAAGGAGGGGCAATATGAACACTGAAGCTTTCTTT
>TRBV3-1/TRBV3-2|TRBJ1-2|-|-
CASRNARGTYGYTF
TGTGCCAGCAGAAACGCCAGGGGAACCTATGGCTACACCTTC
>TRBV29-1|TRBJ1-2|-|-
CSVEGQGTGYGYTF
TGCAGCGTTGAAGGTCAGGGTACAGGCTATGGCTACACCTTC
>TRBV7-9|TRBJ1-1|-|-
CASSPTRGPVSRNTEAFF
TGTGCCAGCAGCCCGACCAGGGGTCCCGTCTCCCGGAACACTGAAGCTTTCTTT
>TRBV6-2/TRBV6-3|TRBJ2-2|TRBD2|few
CASSFLAGGTGELFF
TGTGCCAGCAGTTTTCTAGCGGGGGGGACCGGGGAGCTGTTTTTT
>TRBV12-5|TRBJ1-5|-|-
CASGLYISGSNQPQHF
TGTGCTAGTGGTTTGTATATTTCGGGGAGCAATCAGCCCCAGCATTTT
>TRBV10-3|TRBJ2-7|TRBD2|few
CAISAGGSSYEQYF
TGTGCCATCAGTGCCGGCGGGAGCTCCTACGAGCAGTACTTC
>TRBV2|TRBJ1-4|TRBD1|-
CASSEMGQGPSTNEKLFF
TGTGCCAGCAGTGAAATGGGACAGGGGCCATCAACTAATGAAAAACTGTTTTTT
>TRBV5-1|TRBJ2-2|TRBD2|-
CASSFVGGARTGELFF
TGCGCCAGCAGCTTCGTCGGGGGGGCGAGAACCGGGGAGCTGTTTTTT
>TRBV27|TRBJ2-6|-|-
CASSPPQASGANVLTF
TGTGCCAGCAGTCCACCTCAGGCCTCTGGGGCCAACGTCCTGACTTTC
>TRBV5-1|TRBJ2-5|-|-
CASRADSVIETQYF
TGCGCCAGCAGAGCAGACAGCGTGATAGAGACCCAGTACTTC
>TRBV29-1|TRBJ1-2|-|-
CSVEDIRGANYGYTF
TGCAGCGTTGAAGATATCAGGGGAGCTAACTATGGCTACACCTTC
>TRBV21-1|TRBJ2-3|-|-
CASSTFDRGTDTQYF
TGTGCCAGCAGCACATTCGACAGGGGCACAGATACGCAGTATTTT
>TRBV20-1|TRBJ2-3|-|-
CSASLAGGTREGTDTQYF
TGCAGTGCTAGTCTCGCGGGCGGGACGAGGGAGGGCACAGATACGCAGTATTTT
>TRBV7-9|TRBJ2-1|-|-
CASSFVGSEQFF
TGTGCCAGCAGCTTTGTAGGGAGTGAGCAGTTCTTC
>TRBV5-1|TRBJ1-1|TRBD1|-
CASSFWTGANTEAFF
TGCGCCAGCAGCTTTTGGACAGGGGCGAACACTGAAGCTTTCTTT
>TRBV18|TRBJ2-4|-|once
CASSRMDTNIQYF
TGTGCCAGCTCACGGATGGACACGAACATTCAGTACTTC
>TRBV27|TRBJ2-2|-|-
CASRTGSTGELFF
TGTGCCAGCAGGACTGGTTCGACCGGGGAGCTGTTTTTT
>TRBV30|TRBJ1-5|TRBD1|-
CAWSETGGFLLGQPQHF
TGTGCCTGGAGTGAAACAGGGGGCTTTCTTTTGGGTCAGCCCCAGCATTTT
>TRBV6-5|TRBJ1-2|-|once
CASLTRQKTNYGYTF
TGTGCCAGCCTTACCCGACAGAAAACCAACTATGGCTACACCTTC
>TRBV6-5|TRBJ2-2|-|-
CASRRGTGELFF
TGTGCCAGTCGCAGAGGAACCGGGGAGCTGTTTTTT
>TRBV27|TRBJ1-1|-|-
CASSSSPGGNTEAFF
TGTGCCAGCAGTTCCTCACCCGGCGGGAACACTGAAGCTTTCTTT
>TRBV3-1/TRBV3-2|TRBJ2-2|TRBD1|-
CASSPGTATGELFF
TGTGCCAGCAGCCCCGGGACAGCCACCGGGGAGCTGTTTTTT
>TRBV9|TRBJ1-1|TRBD1|-
CASRQISTGDTEAFF
TGTGCCAGCAGACAAATCTCGACAGGGGACACTGAAGCTTTCTTT
>TRBV3-1/TRBV3-2|TRBJ2-5|TRBD2|-
CASSQGTSGGTQYF
TGTGCCAGCAGCCAAGGGACTAGCGGCGGGACCCAGTACTTC
>TRBV5-6|TRBJ1-2|TRBD1|once
CASSLWDRKNYGYTF
TGTGCCAGCAGCTTGTGGGACAGGAAAAATTATGGCTACACCTTC
>TRBV7-2|TRBJ1-2|-|few
CASSPQIQTNYGYTF
TGTGCCAGCAGCCCACAAATCCAGACTAACTATGGCTACACCTTC
>TRBV11-2|TRBJ1-1|TRBD1|-
CASSITDRGHWGTEAFF
TGTGCCAGCAGCATAACGGACAGGGGGCACTGGGGCACTGAAGCTTTCTTT
>TRBV5-1|TRBJ2-1|TRBD2|-
CASSLGGLAEQFF
TGCGCCAGCAGCTTGGGAGGACTAGCCGAGCAGTTCTTC